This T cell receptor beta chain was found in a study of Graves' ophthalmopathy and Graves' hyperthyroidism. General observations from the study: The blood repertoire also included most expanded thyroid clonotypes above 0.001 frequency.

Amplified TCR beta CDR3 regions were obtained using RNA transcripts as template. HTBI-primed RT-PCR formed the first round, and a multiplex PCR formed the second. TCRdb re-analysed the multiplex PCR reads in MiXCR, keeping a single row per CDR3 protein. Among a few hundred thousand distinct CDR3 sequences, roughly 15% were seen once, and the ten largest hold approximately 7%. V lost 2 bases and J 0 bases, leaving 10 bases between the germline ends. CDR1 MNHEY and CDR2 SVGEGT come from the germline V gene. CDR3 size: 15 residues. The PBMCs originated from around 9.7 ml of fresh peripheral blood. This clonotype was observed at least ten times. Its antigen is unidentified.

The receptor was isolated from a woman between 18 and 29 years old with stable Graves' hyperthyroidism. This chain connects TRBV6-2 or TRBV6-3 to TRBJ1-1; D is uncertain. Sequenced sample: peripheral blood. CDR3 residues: CASSYRGLMNTEAFF. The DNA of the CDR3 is TGTGCCAGCAGTTACAGAGGGCTCATGAACACTGAAGCTTTCTTT.